The present T cell receptor beta chain was sequenced within a study of Graves' ophthalmopathy and Graves' hyperthyroidism. The study, taken as a whole, reports: Predictions made by the model for ophthalmopathy progression reached just over 70% sensitivity and approximately 78% specificity. Clonotypes were expanded in thyroid at above 0.001 frequency, and most also appeared in blood.

The study amplified TCR beta CDR3 regions using RNA transcripts. HTBI primers primed a first-round RT-PCR, and a second-round multiplex PCR followed. From the multiplex PCR reads, TCRdb called clonotypes with MiXCR, one entry per CDR3 protein. The table has some 200,000 distinct CDR3 sequences, over 25% seen once. This clonotype was counted once. No antigen is known for it. The germline gene is not matched at one end of the junction; a read error may be the cause. The CDR3 is 17 amino acids. The germline CDR1 and CDR2 sequences are MNHEY and SMNVEV (reference sequence). The TCR sequence derives from a man aged 45-65 years with Graves' ophthalmopathy. The specimen sequenced was peripheral blood. V and J are TRBV27 and TRBJ2-2; 9 bases map to TRBD2. The CDR3 DNA sequence: TGTGCCAGCAGTTTAAAGGCTAGCGGGGTGAACACCGGGGTGCTGTTCTTT. This translates into CASSLKASGVNTGVLFF.